A selection of T cell receptor beta chains follows, all from one sample in a study of blood T cell repertoires in COVID-19. The assay was immunoSEQ multiplex PCR, and TCRdb's table has in-frame clones only and misses some. The sample shows 88,000 or so clones, about four fifths of them seen only once. Sequences were obtained from peripheral blood. The source of these receptors is a man older than 75 with acute or convalescent COVID-19. Each CDR3 is given with its conserved first and last residue. D genes are given only for firm matches. Clone size, where shown, is once, few, many, or a class for clones that have expanded.

>NA|TRBV20-1|TRBJ1-2|few
CSASSVYGYTF
TGCAGTGCTAGCTCCGTCTATGGCTACACCTTC
>NA|TRBV19|TRBJ1-2|NA
CASSIANSGGSRYGYTF
TGTGCCAGTAGTATAGCTAATTCAGGAGGGTCTCGGTATGGCTACACCTTC
>NA|TRBV10-3|TRBJ2-3|NA
CAINGGGAGIADTQYF
TGTGCCATCAATGGGGGGGGCGCGGGGATAGCAGATACGCAGTATTTT
>TRBD1|TRBV11-3|TRBJ2-7|few
CASSPGQGITYEQYF
TGTGCCAGCAGCCCGGGACAGGGAATAACCTACGAGCAGTACTTC
>NA|TRBV5-1|TRBJ2-1|NA
CASSSRDSTYYNEQFF
TGCGCCAGCAGTTCCCGGGACTCCACCTACTACAATGAGCAGTTCTTC
>NA|TRBV3-1/TRBV3-2|TRBJ2-1|NA
CASGKRDYNEQFF
TGTGCCAGCGGTAAGAGGGATTACAATGAGCAGTTCTTC
>TRBD1|TRBV18|TRBJ1-1|once
CASSPQGATEAFF
TGTGCCAGCTCACCACAGGGGGCCACTGAAGCTTTCTTT
>TRBD1|TRBV19|TRBJ2-7|NA
CASSIWTGQQVYEQYF
TGTGCCAGTAGTATTTGGACAGGCCAACAGGTCTACGAGCAGTACTTC
>TRBD1|TRBV2|TRBJ1-5|NA
CASSGTGYQPQHF
TGTGCCAGCAGTGGGACAGGCTATCAGCCCCAGCATTTT
>NA|TRBV5-1|TRBJ2-2|NA
CASSLGGGATFGELFF
TGCGCCAGCAGCTTGGGGGGGGGCGCAACGTTCGGGGAGCTGTTTTTT
>NA|TRBV15|TRBJ2-6|NA
CATSSRGADFGANVLTF
TGTGCCACCAGCAGCCGGGGGGCGGACTTTGGGGCCAACGTCCTGACTTTC
>TRBD2|TRBV3-1/TRBV3-2|TRBJ2-3|NA
CASSQVARGGRVSTDTQYF
TGTGCCAGCAGCCAAGTGGCGCGGGGGGGCCGTGTGAGCACAGATACGCAGTATTTT
>NA|TRBV4-1|TRBJ1-4|NA
CASSRQTVSTNEKLFF
TGCGCCAGCAGCCGCCAGACAGTCTCAACTAATGAAAAACTGTTTTTT
>NA|TRBV30|TRBJ2-7|NA
CAWSVGSGFLYEQYF
TGTGCCTGGAGTGTAGGTTCGGGGTTTCTCTACGAGCAGTACTTC
>TRBD1|TRBV28|TRBJ1-4|NA
CASSWVQGAEKLFF
TGTGCCAGCAGTTGGGTACAGGGGGCGGAAAAACTGTTTTTT
>TRBD1|TRBV19|TRBJ1-1|NA
CASQRDRGQHTEAFF
TGTGCCAGCCAACGGGACAGGGGGCAACACACTGAAGCTTTCTTT
>NA|TRBV4-1|TRBJ1-6|NA
CASSQDGRGIQSLHF
TGCGCCAGCAGCCAAGATGGGAGGGGGATTCAGTCCCTCCACTTT
>TRBD1|TRBV6-5|TRBJ2-3|NA
CASGRPGQGADTQYF
TGTGCCAGCGGCAGACCGGGACAGGGGGCAGATACGCAGTATTTT
>NA|TRBV7-2|TRBJ1-6|NA
CASSLRRGAANSPLHF
TGTGCCAGCAGCTTAAGACGCGGGGCGGCGAATTCACCCCTCCACTTT
>TRBD2|TRBV5-1|TRBJ2-3|once
CASSLEEGLSTDTQYF
TGCGCCAGCAGCTTGGAGGAGGGACTAAGCACAGATACGCAGTATTTT
>NA|TRBV6-4|TRBJ2-3|NA
CASSDGTGTDTQYF
TGTGCCAGCAGTGACGGGACTGGCACAGATACGCAGTATTTT
>NA|TRBV10-1|TRBJ2-2|NA
CASRRQANTGELFF
TGCGCCAGCAGAAGGCAGGCGAACACCGGGGAGCTGTTTTTT
>TRBD1|TRBV7-3|TRBJ2-2|NA
CASSTGQGRGTGELFF
TGTGCCAGCAGCACCGGACAGGGGCGCGGCACCGGGGAGCTGTTTTTT
>TRBD2|TRBV6-5|TRBJ2-5|NA
CASSYSTSGKETQYF
TGTGCCAGCAGTTACTCGACTAGCGGGAAAGAGACCCAGTACTTC
>NA|TRBV3-1/TRBV3-2|TRBJ2-1|NA
CASTRRAGHNEQFF
TGTGCCAGTACGCGGAGGGCCGGTCACAATGAGCAGTTCTTC